This TCR beta chain was recovered during a study of cytomegalovirus exposure and HLA in healthy donors. Points from the study as a whole: Equally common other TCR beta chains were less clonally expanded than HLA-associated ones, a later analysis found. The study reported that TCR beta sequences accurately predicted HLA-A and HLA-B alleles in most subjects. Most TCRs appeared rarely, but some public TCRs recurred in many donors. Among the sequence variants, a highly shared cluster was likely an artifact of sequencing.

The PCR used 60 Vbeta and 13 Jbeta primers. Profiling relied on immunoSEQ multiplex PCR, and the TCRdb table lists in-frame clones only, not all of them. The sample table includes 130,000 or so clones. On this clone: Its specificity is unknown.

Per germline, CDR1 MNHEY and CDR2 SVGAGI. The ends were cut back, 7 bases at V and 4 bases at J, with 20 bases in the middle. The CDR3 spans 15 residues. The sequence was obtained from a woman aged 40 to 50 in good health and CMV-seropositive. The specimen sequenced was PBMCs. V is TRBV6-5 and J is TRBJ2-7; maybe TRBD1 (5 bases). DNA of the CDR3: TGTGCCAGCATGCACCTTCAGGGCGCCCTATACGAGCAGTACTTC. This codes for CASMHLQGALYEQYF.